The 27 T cell receptor beta chains listed next were all sequenced from one sample in a study of shared clonotypes between healthy human individuals. Terminally differentiated effector memory CD45RA+ cells were excluded by CCR7 positive selection of CD45RO-negative cells. Measured with immunoSEQ multiplex PCR; TCRdb has only the in-frame clones, and not every one. The sample has some 800,000 clones; 80% to 95% are singletons. The material sequenced was naive CD8+ T cells sorted from blood. The origin of the receptors is a young man in good health.

The V and J genes are TRBV7-9 and TRBJ2-5; 10 nucleotides agree with TRBD1. Losses at the gene ends were 1 base for V and 1 base for J; bases not matched to a gene: 3. CDR1 and CDR2 (germline): SEHNR, FQNEAQ (reference sequence). This CDR3 spans 16 amino acids. The CDR3: CASSLEGQGIQETQYF. The CDR3 DNA is TGTGCCAGCAGCTTAGAGGGACAGGGGATCCAAGAGACCCAGTACTTC.

The table lists this clone with a count of one. The V call is TRBV27, the J call TRBJ2-5, with 11 bases that match TRBD2. The V and J ends lost 7 bases and 3 bases, in that order; junction bases with no gene match: 13. The CDR3 length is 17 residues. CDR1 MNHEY and CDR2 SMNVEV come from the germline V gene (reference sequence). This CDR3 reads CASTGGRLAGREETQYF. The DNA of the CDR3 is TGTGCCAGCACGGGGGGCAGACTAGCGGGACGAGAAGAGACCCAGTACTTC.

This chain uses TRBV10-3 with TRBJ2-7; 8 bases agree with TRBD1. This CDR3 is built from 13 residues. Per germline, CDR1 ENHRY and CDR2 SYGVKD. Germline trimming cut 5 bases from V and 3 bases from J; bases unmatched to any gene: 3. CDR3 sequence reads: CAISPGGHYEQYF. The CDR3 DNA follows: TGTGCCATCAGTCCAGGGGGCCACTACGAGCAGTACTTC.

The chain couples TRBV25-1 to TRBJ2-7, with 12 nucleotides matching TRBD2. Germline CDR1 is MGHDK and CDR2 is SYGVNS. CDR3 length: 15 residues. The J segment lost 4 bases and the V segment lost 6 bases, leaving 7 bases of the junction unmatched. CDR3 residues: CASRQTSGSGYEQYF. The CDR3, as DNA: TGTGCCAGCAGGCAGACTAGCGGGAGCGGTTACGAGCAGTACTTC.

This chain connects TRBV7-2 to TRBJ2-5; D not resolved. V gave up 2 bases and J gave up 0 bases, with 10 bases separating them. Germline lookup yields CDR1 SGHTA and CDR2 FQGNSA. The CDR3 covers 15 residues. CDR3 DNA: TGTGCCAGCAGCTTAAGTCCTGGGAACCAAGAGACCCAGTACTTC. Its translation: CASSLSPGNQETQYF.

Worth noting for this clone: The sample carries other DNA sequences with the same CDR3. The chain combines TRBV2 with TRBJ1-5, with 8 bases identical to TRBD1. After removal of 1 base from V and 5 bases from J, the junction contained 1 base not matched to a gene. The germline gives CDR1 SNHLY, CDR2 FYNNEI. This CDR3 is 14 amino acids long. The CDR3, as DNA: TGTGCCAGCAGTGAAGGACAGGGGCATCAGCCCCAGCATTTT. Amino acid sequence: CASSEGQGHQPQHF.

This rearrangement joins TRBV27 to TRBJ2-7, with 9 nucleotides matching TRBD1. The CDR3 is 14 residues long. Germline V lookup: CDR1 MNHEY, CDR2 SMNVEV (reference sequence). V gave up 8 bases and J gave up 3 bases; unmatched junction bases: 8. The CDR3 DNA follows: TGTGCCAGCGGACACGGGACAGGGAGCTACGAGCAGTACTTC. It specifies CASGHGTGSYEQYF.

The chain couples TRBV7-9 to TRBJ2-3, with TRBD1 as a possible D gene (6 bases). This CDR3 contains 16 residues. The V gene's germline CDR1 is SEHNR and CDR2 FQNEAQ (reference sequence). Trimming removed 1 base from V and 2 bases from J, with 13 bases in between. CDR3 DNA: TGTGCCAGCAGCTTAGTAGTGGACAGATACACAGATACGCAGTATTTT. As protein: CASSLVVDRYTDTQYF.

V gene TRBV16 combines with J gene TRBJ1-1; D is ambiguous. Trimming cost V 8 bases and J 2 bases, with 15 bases left between them. The CDR3 runs 14 residues. Germline V gives CDR1 KGHSY, CDR2 FQNENV. DNA of the CDR3: TGTGCCAGCGCTATATCGCCGGCTAACACTGAAGCTTTCTTT. Translated, it gives CASAISPANTEAFF.

The chain joins TRBV13 to TRBJ2-1; D ambiguous. The CDR3 loop spans 16 amino acids. Germline lookup yields CDR1 PRHDT and CDR2 FYEKMQ (reference sequence). Trimming left V 3 bases short and J 1 base short, with 13 bases between. CDR3 loop: CASSLNLGLSYNEQFF. CDR3 nucleotides: TGTGCCAGCAGCTTGAATTTAGGCTTGTCCTACAATGAGCAGTTCTTC.

This chain uses TRBV5-1 with TRBJ2-1; unclear D gene. The length of the CDR3 is 15 residues. CDR1 and CDR2 from the germline V gene are SGHRS and YFSETQ. Trimming shortened V by 2 bases and J by 7 bases, and 16 bases separated the two germline ends. In DNA form, the CDR3 reads TGCGCCAGCAGCTTCTTCCCTGAAGGGAAAAATGAGCAGTTCTTC. It yields the protein CASSFFPEGKNEQFF.

The V call is TRBV7-8, the J call TRBJ2-2, with 8 bases lining up with TRBD2. Looked up from germline, CDR1 is SGHVS and CDR2 is FQNEAQ. J was trimmed by 1 base and V by 3 bases; bases with no gene match: 4. There are 16 residues in the CDR3. The CDR3 sequence is CASSFSLAGNTGELFF. The CDR3 nucleotides read TGTGCCAGCAGCTTTTCGCTAGCGGGGAACACCGGGGAGCTGTTTTTT.

The V call is TRBV6-1, the J call TRBJ2-3, with D unresolved. V lost 8 bases and J 1 base, leaving 10 bases between the germline ends. The CDR3 covers 13 residues. Looked up from germline, CDR1 is MNHNS and CDR2 is SASEGT. The CDR3 is CASGEGGTDTQYF. The DNA of the CDR3 is TGTGCCAGCGGGGAAGGCGGCACAGATACGCAGTATTTT.

The chain employs TRBV9 and TRBJ1-1, with 8 bases fitting TRBD1. The length of the CDR3 is 16 residues. V was pared by 0 bases and J by 6 bases, with 10 bases of the junction left unmatched. Germline CDR1 and CDR2: SGDLS and YYNGEE. The CDR3 DNA sequence: TGTGCCAGCAGCGTAGAGAGGCTGACAGGGGACCCTGAAGCTTTCTTT. Residues: CASSVERLTGDPEAFF.

V usage is TRBV7-6 and J usage is TRBJ1-1; D is ambiguous. The V end was cut by 5 bases, the J end by 3 bases, with 10 bases between. Germline loops: CDR1 SGHVS, CDR2 FNYEAQ. This CDR3 has 13 amino acids. The CDR3 DNA is TGTGCCAGCAGCCCTGGCACCTACACTGAAGCTTTCTTT. It specifies CASSPGTYTEAFF.

The chain has TRBV18 and TRBJ1-5; no definite D call. From germline, CDR1 is KGHSH and CDR2 LQKENI. The CDR3 spans 20 residues. Trimming took off 3 bases at V and 1 base at J, with 25 bases between the two ends. CDR3 DNA: TGTGCCAGCTCACCTTTCCGCCCTACGGCGGCAGAAGTCAGCAATCAGCCCCAGCATTTT. It yields the protein CASSPFRPTAAEVSNQPQHF.

The chain recombines TRBV10-2 with TRBJ2-7, with TRBD2 matching over 10 bases. CDR1 is WSHSY and CDR2 is SAAADI in the germline V gene. V dropped 6 bases and J dropped 5; count of bases not matched to a gene: 10. The CDR3 has 15 residues. The CDR3 nucleotides read TGCGCCAGCAGCCTCGGGACTAGCGTTTCCCACGAGCAGTACTTC. Amino acids: CASSLGTSVSHEQYF.

This clone was recorded once. Different DNA sequences within this sample yield the same CDR3. The J gene is TRBJ1-5, the V gene TRBV4-1, with D perhaps matching TRBD1 (6 bases). Germline values: CDR1 MGHRA, CDR2 YSYEKL. The length of the CDR3 is 15 residues. The germline V and J ends were trimmed by 4 bases and 0 bases, with 10 bases remaining between them. CDR3 nucleotides: TGCGCCAGCAGCCCCCGACAGGTTAGCAATCAGCCCCAGCATTTT. It specifies CASSPRQVSNQPQHF.

This sequence joins TRBV7-9 and TRBJ2-3; 7 nucleotides match TRBD2. Germline loops: CDR1 SEHNR, CDR2 FQNEAQ (reference sequence). The CDR3 runs 14 residues. The junction had 6 bases not matched to a gene; V was cut back by 5 bases and J by 4 bases. CDR3 bases: TGTGCCAGCAGCACCACGACTAGCCCAGATACGCAGTATTTT. This encodes CASSTTTSPDTQYF.

This clone was picked up one time. The J gene is TRBJ2-7, the V gene TRBV10-1; D gene ambiguous. With 3 bases removed from V and 0 bases from J, the gap between germline ends came to 9 bases. Germline CDR1 reads WNHNN; CDR2 reads SYGVQD (reference sequence). The CDR3 is 14 residues long. Here the CDR3 DNA reads TGCGCCAGCAGTGACCGGCGAAGCTCCTACGAGCAGTACTTC. It is translated as CASSDRRSSYEQYF.

The rearrangement uses TRBV5-4 and TRBJ1-1, with no clear D. This CDR3 comprises 11 residues. Trimming cost V 3 bases and J 7 bases, with 7 bases left between them. CDR1 and CDR2 from the germline V gene are SGHNT and YYREEE (reference sequence). The CDR3 coding sequence is TGTGCCAGCAGCTATGGTGTTGAAGCTTTCTTT. This encodes CASSYGVEAFF.

V gene TRBV28 combines with J gene TRBJ2-7; D is unclear. CDR1 MDHEN and CDR2 SYDVKM come from the germline V gene. The V end was cut by 9 bases, the J end by 12 bases, with 15 bases between. The CDR3 covers 10 residues. CDR3 sequence reads: CASSFGRLYF. The CDR3 DNA follows: TGTGCCAGTTCTTTTGGCAGACTGTACTTC. The full variable domain, with the rest looked up from reference TRBV28 and TRBJ2-7, is DVKVTQSSRYLVKRTGEKVFLECVQDMDHENMFWYRQDPGLGLRLIYFSYDVKMKEKGDIPEGYSVSREKKERFSLILESASTNQTSMYLCASSFGRLYFGPGTRLTVT.

This sequence joins TRBV9 and TRBJ2-7; tentatively, D is TRBD2 (6 bases). The CDR3 is made up of 15 amino acids. V was trimmed by 4 bases and J by 2 bases, leaving 16 bases between them. The germline V gene has CDR1 SGDLS and CDR2 YYNGEE. The CDR3 here is CASSPAGANTYEQYF. The CDR3 DNA reads TGTGCCAGCAGCCCAGCGGGCGCAAATACCTACGAGCAGTACTTC.

This chain joins TRBV27 and TRBJ2-3; 10 bases fit TRBD2. The CDR3 consists of 16 residues. V lost 5 bases, J lost 6 bases, and 11 bases stayed unmatched. Germline CDR1 is MNHEY and CDR2 is SMNVEV (reference sequence). The CDR3 sequence: CASSPPLAGPGDTQYF. As DNA, the CDR3 is TGTGCCAGCAGTCCCCCACTAGCGGGACCGGGGGATACGCAGTATTTT.

This clone appeared a few times. V usage is TRBV7-9 and J usage is TRBJ1-3; a weak D match, TRBD1 (5 bases). The length of the CDR3 is 14 residues. Trimming removed 2 bases from V and 1 base from J, with 6 bases in between. CDR1 is SEHNR, CDR2 FQNEAQ, per germline (reference sequence). The CDR3 DNA reads TGTGCCAGCAGCTTACAGGGTTCTGGAAACACCATATATTTT. Its protein product is CASSLQGSGNTIYF. Complete variable domain (other parts from reference TRBV7-9 and TRBJ1-3): DTGVSQNPRHKITKRGQNVTFRCDPISEHNRLYWYRQTLGQGPEFLTYFQNEAQLEKSRLLSDRFSAERPKGSFSTLEIQRTEQGDSAMYLCASSLQGSGNTIYFGEGSWLTVV.

The J gene is TRBJ2-3, the V gene TRBV19; D ambiguous. This CDR3 comprises 15 residues. Germline assignment: CDR1 LNHDA and CDR2 SQIVND (reference sequence). Trimming left V 1 base short and J 0 bases short, with 8 bases between. CDR3 in DNA: TGTGCCAGTAGTATAGTTCTCAGGAGCACAGATACGCAGTATTTT. It specifies CASSIVLRSTDTQYF. The full variable domain, with the rest looked up from reference TRBV19 and TRBJ2-3, is DGGITQSPKYLFRKEGQNVTLSCEQNLNHDAMYWYRQDPGQGLRLIYYSQIVNDFQKGDIAEGYSVSREKKESFPLTVTSAQKNPTAFYLCASSIVLRSTDTQYFGPGTRLTVL.

The chain joins TRBV29-1 to TRBJ2-1, with no clear D. Germline V CDR1 and CDR2: SQVTM, ANQGSEA. Trimming stripped 4 bases from V and 5 bases from J, with 9 bases between. The length of the CDR3 is 12 residues. CDR3 sequence (DNA): TGCAGCGTTGGCCCCCCTGACAATGAGCAGTTCTTC. It translates to CSVGPPDNEQFF.